Listed here are 21 T cell receptor beta chains from one sample, sequenced in a study of blood T cell repertoires in COVID-19. Some clones are missing from TCRdb's copy, which holds only in-frame ones; the method was immunoSEQ multiplex PCR. The sample has 40,000 to 55,000 clones; approximately 91% are singletons. Sequencing input: peripheral blood. The source of these receptors is a human donor in a cohort sampled during active COVID-19.

A word on this clone: The junction differs from germline at one of its ends, possibly a read error. The chain links TRBV28 to TRBJ2-7, with TRBD2 as a possible D gene (5 bases). In germline, CDR1 is MDHEN, CDR2 SYDVKM. The length of the CDR3 is 13 residues. The CDR3 DNA follows: TGTGCCAGCAGTTTTAATCGAGGGAAAATCCGCTCCTTC. Its translation is CASSFNRGKIRSF.

J is TRBJ2-7 and V is TRBV6-1; 10 nucleotides agree with TRBD2. Unmatched junction bases numbered 7, after V lost 2 bases and J lost 0 bases. The germline V gene has CDR1 MNHNS and CDR2 SASEGT. This CDR3 contains 17 residues. The CDR3 DNA is TGTGCCAGCAGTGAACTGGCTAGCGGGGGCAACTCCTACGAGCAGTACTTC. It yields the protein CASSELASGGNSYEQYF.

This rearrangement joins TRBV7-3 to TRBJ2-7; D unclear. The V end lost 5 bases, the J end lost 6 bases, and 11 bases lay between the germline ends. Looked up from germline, CDR1 is SGHTA and CDR2 is FQGTGA. The CDR3 length is 12 residues. CDR3 coding DNA: TGTGCCAGCAGCCAGACCCCAGGCGAGCAGTACTTC. It specifies CASSQTPGEQYF.

The rearrangement links TRBV20-1 to TRBJ2-1, with 12 bases fitting TRBD2. With 3 bases clipped from V and 0 bases from J, the junction kept 9 bases outside the gene matches. Germline V gene data show CDR1 as DFQATT and CDR2 as SNEGSKA (reference sequence). The CDR3 has 18 amino acids. The CDR3, as DNA: TGCAGTGCTAGTGATTTCCTAGCGGGGGGGCTCTCCTACAATGAGCAGTTCTTC. Residues: CSASDFLAGGLSYNEQFF.

The genes are TRBV2 and TRBJ2-1, with D tentatively TRBD2 (6 bases). The CDR3 runs to 12 residues. Trimming took off 8 bases at V and 6 bases at J, with 11 bases between the two ends. Germline lookup yields CDR1 SNHLY and CDR2 FYNNEI. CDR3 sequence reads: CASGGLGNEQFF. The CDR3, as DNA: TGTGCCAGCGGGGGGTTGGGCAATGAGCAGTTCTTC.

The chain links TRBV6-2 or TRBV6-3 to TRBJ2-1, with TRBD2 identical over 11 bases. Germline V gene lookup returns CDR1 MNHEY and CDR2 SVGEGT. This CDR3 region has 15 residues. V shed 6 bases, J shed 7 bases, and the junction held 8 bases outside the gene matches. The CDR3 bases are TGTGCCAGCAGCTCCACTAGCGGGAGTTTTAATGAGCAGTTCTTC. Encoded protein: CASSSTSGSFNEQFF.

The V call is TRBV19, the J call TRBJ2-7; 7 bases line up with TRBD1. Germline CDR1 is LNHDA and CDR2 is SQIVND (reference sequence). V trimming: 3 bases; J trimming: 4 bases; junction bases outside the gene matches: 6. The length of the CDR3 is 14 residues. CDR3 in amino acids: CASSMEGTAYEQYF. DNA of the CDR3: TGTGCCAGTAGTATGGAAGGGACAGCTTACGAGCAGTACTTC.

The chain uses TRBV6-6 and TRBJ2-1, with D tentatively TRBD2 (6 bases). The CDR3 totals 14 residues. Germline CDR1 is MNHNY and CDR2 is SVGAGI (reference sequence). V lost 5 bases to trimming and J lost 5 bases, with 13 bases between them. CDR3 region: CASSRDSTNNEQFF. As DNA, the CDR3 is TGTGCCAGCAGTCGGGACTCTACTAACAATGAGCAGTTCTTC.

In nucleotides, the CDR3 is TGTGCCAGCTCACCGTCGACAGACGTGGTCCAGCCCCAGCATTTT. Translating it yields CASSPSTDVVQPQHF. This chain connects TRBV18 to TRBJ1-5; TRBD1 might be the D (5 bases). Germline V gene lookup returns CDR1 KGHSH and CDR2 LQKENI. V was pared by 3 bases and J by 7 bases, with 16 bases between. This CDR3 has 15 residues.

The chain carries TRBV6-4 and TRBJ2-3; D is perhaps TRBD1 (5 bases). Germline assignment: CDR1 MRHNA and CDR2 SNTAGT. This CDR3 has 14 residues. Trimming stripped 2 bases from V and 1 base from J, with 7 bases between. The CDR3 bases are TGTGCCAGCAGTGACGGGGCGGGCACAGATACGCAGTATTTT. It is translated as CASSDGAGTDTQYF.

J is TRBJ2-7 and V is TRBV4-1; 10 bases fit TRBD2. J lost 0 bases, V lost 0 bases, and 11 bases had no gene match. CDR3 size: 19 residues. CDR1 is MGHRA and CDR2 is YSYEKL in the germline V gene. The CDR3 reads CASSQDLGLAGVSSYEQYF. The CDR3, as DNA: TGCGCCAGCAGCCAAGATCTCGGGCTAGCGGGGGTTAGCTCCTACGAGCAGTACTTC.

The rearrangement joins TRBV5-1 to TRBJ1-1; TRBD1 aligns across 7 bases. This CDR3 is 14 amino acids long. CDR1 SGHRS and CDR2 YFSETQ come from the germline V gene. The junction had 12 bases not matched to a gene; V was cut back by 6 bases and J by 7 bases. Here the CDR3 DNA reads TGCGCCAGCAAGACAGGGTTTTCAAGCAGTGAAGCTTTCTTT. Encoded protein: CASKTGFSSSEAFF.

The chain joins TRBV13 to TRBJ2-3; tentative D call: TRBD1 (5 bases). Trimming took 5 bases from V and 0 from J, leaving 12 bases between them. The germline gives CDR1 PRHDT, CDR2 FYEKMQ (reference sequence). The CDR3 totals 15 residues. The CDR3 spells CASSPPGKSTDTQYF. The CDR3 nucleotides are TGTGCCAGCAGCCCCCCAGGGAAGAGCACAGATACGCAGTATTTT.

This clone was seen only once. This chain joins TRBV3-1 (or the pseudogene TRBV3-2) and TRBJ2-6; 12 bases map to TRBD1. Germline lookup yields CDR1 LGHDT and CDR2 YNNKEL (reference sequence). This CDR3 is built from 15 residues. V trimming: 3 bases; J trimming: 12 bases; junction bases outside the gene matches: 6. The CDR3 region has the DNA TGTGCCAGCAGCCACCGGGACAGGGGGCTCTGCGTCCTGACTTTC. Its protein product is CASSHRDRGLCVLTF.

In this sample, this clone is medium-sized (0.01 to 0.1%). This sequence joins TRBV7-2 and TRBJ2-5; maybe TRBD2 (5 bases). The CDR3 has 15 amino acids. V shed 1 base and J shed 0 bases, with 9 bases lying between them. The V gene's germline CDR1 is SGHTA and CDR2 FQGNSA. CDR3: CASSLGYGNQETQYF. CDR3 DNA: TGTGCCAGCAGCTTAGGGTACGGGAACCAAGAGACCCAGTACTTC. The full variable domain, in which reference TRBV7-2 and TRBJ2-5 provide the parts outside the CDR3, is GAGVSQSPSNKVTEKGKDVELRCDPISGHTALYWYRQSLGQGLEFLIYFQGNSAPDKSGLPSDRFSAERTGGSVSTLTIQRTQQEDSAVYLCASSLGYGNQETQYFGPGTRLLVL.

The V gene is TRBV3-1 (or the pseudogene TRBV3-2), the J gene TRBJ1-3; D is uncertain. From germline, CDR1 is LGHDT and CDR2 YNNKEL (reference sequence). The CDR3 consists of 16 residues. The ends were cut back, 2 bases at V and 0 bases at J, with 11 bases in the middle. CDR3 sequence: CASSQNYISSGNTIYF. The CDR3 DNA follows: TGTGCCAGCAGCCAAAATTACATAAGCTCTGGAAACACCATATATTTT.

J is TRBJ2-3 and V is TRBV9; 7 nucleotides align to TRBD1. The germline CDR1 and CDR2 sequences are SGDLS and YYNGEE. The ends lost 0 bases at V and 7 bases at J; junction bases unmatched: 11. This CDR3 region has 16 residues. CDR3 loop: CASSVDGNRGLNTQYF. In nucleotides, the CDR3 is TGTGCCAGCAGCGTAGATGGGAACAGGGGTTTAAATACGCAGTATTTT.

The chain is built from TRBV18 and TRBJ2-1; 7 nucleotides match TRBD2. The germline gives CDR1 KGHSH, CDR2 LQKENI. The V gene end was trimmed by 0 bases and the J gene end by 0 bases; junction bases not matched to a gene: 5. The CDR3 runs to 17 residues. The CDR3 sequence is CASSPPAGGSSYNEQFF. The CDR3 bases are TGTGCCAGCTCACCACCGGCCGGGGGGAGCTCCTACAATGAGCAGTTCTTC.

This chain links TRBV3-1 (or the pseudogene TRBV3-2) with TRBJ1-5, with 7 bases lining up with TRBD1. Germline lookup yields CDR1 LGHDT and CDR2 YNNKEL (reference sequence). V trimming: 3 bases; J trimming: 0 bases; junction bases outside the gene matches: 17. The CDR3 extends over 20 amino acids. The CDR3 sequence is CASSQGLLGGFNYSNQPQHF. In nucleotides, the CDR3 is TGTGCCAGCAGCCAGGGCTTACTAGGGGGCTTTAACTATAGCAATCAGCCCCAGCATTTT.

The gene calls are TRBV9 and TRBJ2-3; 9 nucleotides line up with TRBD1. The J segment lost 3 bases and the V segment lost 0 bases, leaving 8 bases of the junction unmatched. CDR1 is SGDLS, CDR2 YYNGEE, per germline. The CDR3 sequence is 17 residues long. The CDR3, as DNA: TGTGCCAGCAGCGTAGCTATAGGGACAGGGATAACAGATACGCAGTATTTT. It translates to CASSVAIGTGITDTQYF.

The chain is built from TRBV7-9 and TRBJ2-7; 7 bases align to TRBD2. The ends lost 5 bases at V and 2 bases at J; junction bases unmatched: 6. Germline loops: CDR1 SEHNR, CDR2 FQNEAQ (reference sequence). The CDR3 loop spans 14 amino acids. CDR3 region: CASSAQAGPYEQYF. As DNA, the CDR3 is TGTGCCAGCAGCGCCCAAGCGGGACCCTACGAGCAGTACTTC. Looking up the rest from reference TRBV7-9 and TRBJ2-7 gives the full variable domain: DTGVSQNPRHKITKRGQNVTFRCDPISEHNRLYWYRQTLGQGPEFLTYFQNEAQLEKSRLLSDRFSAERPKGSFSTLEIQRTEQGDSAMYLCASSAQAGPYEQYFGPGTRLTVT.